The 31 T cell receptor beta chains presented below share a single source sample, sequenced in a study of T cells after yellow fever vaccination (dated by TCRdb to the late 2010s). The library was prepared using 5' RACE. The listed sequencing device is Illumina HiSeq 2500. TCRdb applied fastp at Q25 and MiXCR to the public reads, then kept only in-frame beta chains. When rows share a CDR3 protein, they turn into one entry using the most common DNA and genes. The sample table contains hundreds of thousands of distinct CDR3 sequences; only one count was recorded for 6.2% of them. Roughly 15% of the sample is in the top ten clones. The sample's treatment or condition, from its label and the paper: live attenuated yellow fever vaccine strain. The source material was PBMCs, sampled 5 days after the yellow fever booster vaccination. The receptor set was obtained from a young man who received the YFV17D yellow fever vaccine.

The chain has TRBV4-3 and TRBJ2-1; D is perhaps TRBD1 (6 bases). V was pared by 0 bases and J by 16 bases, with 16 bases between. Germline CDR1 LGHNA, CDR2 YSLEER. The CDR3 is made up of 13 amino acids. In DNA form, the CDR3 reads TGCGCCAGCAGCCAAGATCAAAGGGGGATTAGCTTCTTC. Translating gives CASSQDQRGISFF.

This clonotype was counted many times. J is TRBJ1-6 and V is TRBV9, with no clear D. The CDR3 length is 14 residues. Germline V gene sequence: CDR1 SGDLS, CDR2 YYNGEE. V shed 5 bases and J shed 7 bases, with 13 bases lying between them. The CDR3 spells CASRRSSSNSPLHF. The DNA of the CDR3 is TGTGCCAGCAGGCGGAGTTCATCGAATTCACCCCTCCACTTT.

This clonotype was picked up a small number of times. The gene calls are TRBV15 and TRBJ2-1; D remains ambiguous. V gave up 1 base and J gave up 6 bases, with 13 bases separating them. The CDR3 has 15 amino acids. Germline V CDR1 and CDR2: LNHNV, YYDKDF (reference sequence). In DNA, the CDR3 is TGTGCCACCAGCAGAGGACCCCTGACCCGCAATGAGCAGTTCTTC. Translating it yields CATSRGPLTRNEQFF.

This clonotype was seen many times. The V gene is TRBV10-3, the J gene TRBJ2-5; the match to TRBD2 covers 10 bases. The V gene end was trimmed by 0 bases and the J gene end by 8 bases; junction bases not matched to a gene: 12. The CDR3 runs 17 residues. Per the germline V gene, CDR1 is ENHRY and CDR2 is SYGVKD. CDR3 sequence (DNA): TGTGCCATCAGTGAGTCGCTCTCTAGCGGGAGCGGTAACACCCAGTACTTC. Its protein is CAISESLSSGSGNTQYF.

The genes are TRBV5-1 and TRBJ2-4; 9 bases are a match to TRBD1. The CDR3 sequence is 15 residues long. Germline V lookup: CDR1 SGHRS, CDR2 YFSETQ. The J segment lost 6 bases and the V segment lost 1 base, leaving 5 bases of the junction unmatched. The CDR3 coding sequence is TGCGCCAGCAGCTTGAACGGACAGGGGTTAAACATTCAGTACTTC. Translated, it gives CASSLNGQGLNIQYF.

The chain joins TRBV7-6 to TRBJ1-5; D perhaps matches TRBD1 (5 bases). This CDR3 region has 15 residues. Per the germline V gene, CDR1 is SGHVS and CDR2 is FNYEAQ. V was clipped by 5 bases and J by 1 base, with 12 bases between them. The CDR3 sequence is CASSTRPGSNQPQHF. CDR3 in DNA: TGTGCCAGCAGCACCCGGCCAGGGAGCAATCAGCCCCAGCATTTT.

CDR3 DNA sequence: TGTGCCAGCAGCTCGCTAGCGGGGCAGGTTAAGACCCAGTACTTC. Amino acid sequence: CASSSLAGQVKTQYF. The J gene is TRBJ2-5, the V gene TRBV7-2; 9 nucleotides agree with TRBD2. CDR3 length: 15 amino acids. Germline values: CDR1 SGHTA, CDR2 FQGNSA. Losses at the gene ends were 4 bases for V and 6 bases for J; bases not matched to a gene: 9.

Ten or more counts support this clonotype. V gene TRBV7-6 combines with J gene TRBJ1-2, with a possible D match to TRBD1 (5 bases). Germline lookup yields CDR1 SGHVS and CDR2 FNYEAQ. The CDR3 length is 16 residues. Trimming shortened V by 2 bases and J by 2 bases, and 15 bases separated the two germline ends. Written as DNA, the CDR3 is TGTGCCAGCAGCTTAACCACAGGTGACGCCAACTATGGCTACACCTTC. Its translation: CASSLTTGDANYGYTF.

Only a few counts were recorded for this clonotype. The chain is built from TRBV30 and TRBJ1-4; TRBD1 aligns across 9 bases. This CDR3 spans 14 amino acids. Germline trimming cut 5 bases from V and 7 bases from J; bases unmatched to any gene: 8. Per germline, CDR1 GTSNPN and CDR2 SVGIG (reference sequence). This CDR3 reads CAWVHRGRGEKLFF. As DNA, the CDR3 is TGTGCCTGGGTGCACAGGGGGCGCGGTGAAAAACTGTTTTTT.

This clonotype turned up a few times. The chain couples TRBV15 to TRBJ2-6, with 7 bases identical to TRBD2. CDR1 is LNHNV, CDR2 YYDKDF, per germline (reference sequence). Germline trimming cut 3 bases from V and 2 bases from J; bases unmatched to any gene: 1. The length of the CDR3 is 15 residues. Written as DNA, the CDR3 is TGTGCCACCAGCAGGGGGGGGACTGGGGCCAACGTCCTGACTTTC. Residues: CATSRGGTGANVLTF. The variable domain in full, completed from reference TRBV15 and TRBJ2-6, reads DAMVIQNPRYQVTQFGKPVTLSCSQTLNHNVMYWYQQKSSQAPKLLFHYYDKDFNNEADTPDNFQSRRPNTSFCFLDIRSPGLGDTAMYLCATSRGGTGANVLTFGAGSRLTVL.

The sample holds a few counts of this clonotype. The chain has TRBV20-1 and TRBJ2-1, with TRBD2 matching 11 bases. Looked up from germline, CDR1 is DFQATT and CDR2 is SNEGSKA (reference sequence). This CDR3 has 14 residues. After removal of 1 base from V and 7 bases from J, the junction contained 3 bases not matched to a gene. Here the CDR3 DNA reads TGCAGTGCTAGAGTTACTAGCGGGAGAAATGAGCAGTTCTTC. Its translation: CSARVTSGRNEQFF.

This clonotype was seen repeatedly, ten times or more. The CDR3 is CASSALLGLAADTQYF. The DNA of the CDR3 is TGTGCCAGCAGTGCGTTGTTGGGACTAGCGGCAGATACGCAGTATTTT. The gene calls are TRBV6-1 and TRBJ2-3; TRBD2 agrees at 11 bases. Germline V CDR1 and CDR2: MNHNS, SASEGT. The CDR3 is 16 residues long. After removal of 4 bases from V and 4 bases from J, the junction contained 7 bases not matched to a gene.

This clonotype was seen many times. This chain links TRBV7-9 with TRBJ2-1, with D perhaps TRBD2 (7 bases). Germline lookup yields CDR1 SEHNR and CDR2 FQNEAQ (reference sequence). Between the trimmed V and J ends, which lost 3 bases and 6 bases, there was a span of 9 bases. The CDR3 spans 13 residues. The CDR3 spells CASSLGGPNEQFF. For the CDR3, the DNA is TGTGCCAGCAGCTTGGGGGGGCCCAATGAGCAGTTCTTC.

This clonotype came up a few times. This chain links TRBV30 with TRBJ1-1, with D unresolved. Germline values: CDR1 GTSNPN, CDR2 SVGIG (reference sequence). Trimming took off 1 base at V and 0 bases at J, with 3 bases between the two ends. The CDR3 is 12 residues long. The CDR3 nucleotides are TGTGCCTGGAGTGGGATGAACACTGAAGCTTTCTTT. Residues: CAWSGMNTEAFF. The full variable domain, with the rest looked up from reference TRBV30 and TRBJ1-1, is SQTIHQWPATLVQPVGSPLSLECTVEGTSNPNLYWYRQAAGRGLQLLFYSVGIGQISSEVPQNLSASRPQDRQFILSSKKLLLSDSGFYLCAWSGMNTEAFFGQGTRLTVV.

This clonotype was picked up a small number of times. CDR3 protein: CATREGGNEQFF. The CDR3 DNA reads as TGCGCCACCCGGGAGGGCGGCAATGAGCAGTTCTTC. The chain carries TRBV5-1 and TRBJ2-1; 8 positions agree with TRBD2. The CDR3 runs 12 residues. The V gene's germline CDR1 is SGHRS and CDR2 YFSETQ. The V segment lost 9 bases and the J segment 6 bases; nucleotides outside the gene matches: 5. Looking up the rest from reference TRBV5-1 and TRBJ2-1 gives the full variable domain: KAGVTQTPRYLIKTRGQQVTLSCSPISGHRSVSWYQQTPGQGLQFLFEYFSETQRNKGNFPGRFSGRQFSNSRSEMNVSTLELGDSALYLCATREGGNEQFFGPGTRLTVL.

The chain combines TRBV7-9 with TRBJ2-7, with 12 bases lining up with TRBD2. Germline CDR1 is SEHNR and CDR2 is FQNEAQ (reference sequence). V was pared by 2 bases and J by 6 bases, with 11 bases of the junction left unmatched. The CDR3 length is 17 residues. Written as DNA, the CDR3 is TGTGCCAGCAGCTTAAGGACTAGCGGGGACTCCGCGGGCGAGCAGTACTTC. The encoded protein is CASSLRTSGDSAGEQYF.

This clonotype was counted ten times or more. The chain couples TRBV28 to TRBJ2-2; possible D gene TRBD2, 5 bases. The CDR3 sequence is 12 residues long. Per the germline V gene, CDR1 is MDHEN and CDR2 is SYDVKM. V was shortened by 6 bases and J by 8 bases, with 10 bases between the two germline ends. Here the CDR3 DNA reads TGTGCCAGCAGCCAAGGAGGAGGGGAGCTGTTTTTT. Translation gives CASSQGGGELFF. The whole variable domain, filled in from reference TRBV28 and TRBJ2-2, reads DVKVTQSSRYLVKRTGEKVFLECVQDMDHENMFWYRQDPGLGLRLIYFSYDVKMKEKGDIPEGYSVSREKKERFSLILESASTNQTSMYLCASSQGGGELFFGEGSRLTVL.

Ten or more counts support this clonotype. V and J are TRBV12-3 or TRBV12-4 and TRBJ2-1; no reliable D call. The CDR3 extends over 12 amino acids. V was shortened by 6 bases and J by 3 bases, with 6 bases between the two germline ends. CDR3 in DNA: TGTGCCAGCAGCACTCTCTACAATGAGCAGTTCTTC. Amino acid sequence: CASSTLYNEQFF.

This clonotype was counted at least ten times. This sequence joins TRBV12-3 or TRBV12-4 and TRBJ1-1, with TRBD1 matching over 7 bases. The CDR3 is 13 residues long. The V and J ends lost 2 bases and 14 bases, in that order; junction bases with no gene match: 11. For the CDR3, the DNA is TGTGCCAGCAGTTTAATGTGGGGGGACAGCCAATTCTTT. Protein sequence: CASSLMWGDSQFF.

The V call is TRBV11-2, the J call TRBJ2-7; D remains unclear. There are 18 residues in the CDR3. Trimming left V 4 bases short and J 2 bases short, with 24 bases between. Looked up from germline, CDR1 is SGHAT and CDR2 is FQNNGV. This chain's CDR3 is CASSSLGDRVPLTYEQYF. The CDR3, as DNA: TGTGCCAGCAGCTCCCTAGGCGATCGTGTCCCACTTACCTACGAGCAGTACTTC.

The rearrangement links TRBV5-6 to TRBJ2-2, with 7 bases lining up with TRBD2. The CDR3 sequence is 16 residues long. The V segment lost 8 bases and the J segment 2 bases; nucleotides outside the gene matches: 12. From germline, CDR1 is SGHDT and CDR2 YYEEEE. CDR3 sequence reads: CASIPGLAVNTGELFF. The CDR3, as DNA: TGTGCCAGTATCCCTGGGCTAGCGGTAAACACCGGGGAGCTGTTTTTT. Together with reference TRBV5-6 and TRBJ2-2, the CDR3 gives the full variable domain: DAGVTQSPTHLIKTRGQQVTLRCSPKSGHDTVSWYQQALGQGPQFIFQYYEEEERQRGNFPDRFSGHQFPNYSSELNVNALLLGDSALYLCASIPGLAVNTGELFFGEGSRLTVL.

This clonotype has more than one count but fewer than ten. The chain combines TRBV28 with TRBJ2-6; D ambiguous. Germline V gene sequence: CDR1 MDHEN, CDR2 SYDVKM. Between the trimmed V and J ends, which lost 8 bases and 4 bases, there was a span of 9 bases. The CDR3 has 13 residues. CDR3 sequence (DNA): TGTGCCAGCGTTGCATGGGGGGCCAACGTCCTGACTTTC. This gives the protein CASVAWGANVLTF.

This chain joins TRBV20-1 and TRBJ2-1; D is unresolved. The V end was cut by 5 bases, the J end by 9 bases, with 11 bases between. The CDR3 length is 11 residues. Looked up from germline, CDR1 is DFQATT and CDR2 is SNEGSKA (reference sequence). CDR3 nucleotides: TGCAGTGCTCTTAGAGTTGGTGAGCAGTTCTTC. Amino acids: CSALRVGEQFF.

This clonotype has a count of ten or more. This sequence joins TRBV29-1 and TRBJ2-1; 7 bases are shared with TRBD1. The CDR3 is 11 amino acids. Germline V gene lookup returns CDR1 SQVTM and CDR2 ANQGSEA. J gave up 15 bases and V 0 bases, and 5 bases lay outside the gene matches. The DNA for the CDR3 is TGCAGCGTTGAAGATCCGGGACAGTGGTTCTTC. Its protein is CSVEDPGQWFF.

This clonotype was picked up one time. The chain combines TRBV6-2 or TRBV6-3 with TRBJ2-6; 7 bases map to TRBD1. Germline V gene lookup returns CDR1 MNHEY and CDR2 SVGEGT. The CDR3 totals 20 residues. The V and J ends lost 7 bases and 1 base, in that order; junction bases with no gene match: 19. CDR3 bases: TGTGCCAGCATCTTCCGGGACAGATCCTACCCCAGGTCTGGGGCCAACGTCCTGACTTTC. It yields the protein CASIFRDRSYPRSGANVLTF.

This clonotype was seen at least ten times. The V gene is TRBV9, the J gene TRBJ2-2; 11 bases agree with TRBD2. The CDR3 length is 15 residues. Losses at the gene ends were 3 bases for V and 5 bases for J; bases not matched to a gene: 3. In germline, CDR1 is SGDLS, CDR2 YYNGEE. The CDR3 loop reads CASSGTSGYTGELFF. CDR3 bases: TGTGCCAGCAGCGGGACTAGCGGGTATACCGGGGAGCTGTTTTTT.

CDR3 sequence reads: CASSAGVLEQYF. The DNA for the CDR3 is TGTGCCAGCAGTGCTGGGGTCCTGGAGCAGTACTTC. V gene TRBV28 combines with J gene TRBJ2-7; D is uncertain. CDR1 MDHEN and CDR2 SYDVKM come from the germline V gene. Between the trimmed V and J ends, which lost 5 bases and 7 bases, there was a span of 12 bases. The CDR3 sequence is 12 residues long.

This clonotype has at least ten counts. The chain employs TRBV4-3 and TRBJ1-4; D is perhaps TRBD1 (5 bases). Germline CDR1 reads LGHNA; CDR2 reads YSLEER. This CDR3 comprises 15 residues. V lost 3 bases and J lost 8, with 16 bases in between. The CDR3 DNA sequence: TGCGCCAGCAGCCACCGGGGCGACGTAGGAGAAAAACTGTTTTTT. This encodes CASSHRGDVGEKLFF.

The chain links TRBV14 to TRBJ2-3; the D gene is possibly TRBD1 (5 bases). The germline V and J ends were trimmed by 1 base and 4 bases, with 15 bases remaining between them. This CDR3 is built from 16 residues. Germline V gene data show CDR1 as SGHDN and CDR2 as FVKESK. The CDR3 protein is CASSQGLGPGADTQYF. The DNA for the CDR3 is TGTGCCAGCAGCCAAGGATTGGGGCCTGGGGCAGATACGCAGTATTTT.

This chain joins TRBV5-1 and TRBJ2-1; D remains unclear. Deletions cut 5 bases from V and 4 bases from J, with 7 bases between. Germline CDR1 reads SGHRS; CDR2 reads YFSETQ. CDR3 length: 12 residues. The CDR3 protein is CASSWSYNEQFF. As DNA, the CDR3 is TGCGCCAGCAGTTGGAGTTACAATGAGCAGTTCTTC.

This clonotype was found many times. The J gene is TRBJ2-7, the V gene TRBV2, with 8 bases aligning to TRBD1. The CDR3 consists of 14 residues. The V segment lost 6 bases and the J segment 4 bases; nucleotides outside the gene matches: 8. CDR1 and CDR2 (germline): SNHLY, FYNNEI. Here the CDR3 DNA reads TGTGCCAGCAGGCCCCAGGGGGCCAAGTACGAGCAGTACTTC. This translates into CASRPQGAKYEQYF.